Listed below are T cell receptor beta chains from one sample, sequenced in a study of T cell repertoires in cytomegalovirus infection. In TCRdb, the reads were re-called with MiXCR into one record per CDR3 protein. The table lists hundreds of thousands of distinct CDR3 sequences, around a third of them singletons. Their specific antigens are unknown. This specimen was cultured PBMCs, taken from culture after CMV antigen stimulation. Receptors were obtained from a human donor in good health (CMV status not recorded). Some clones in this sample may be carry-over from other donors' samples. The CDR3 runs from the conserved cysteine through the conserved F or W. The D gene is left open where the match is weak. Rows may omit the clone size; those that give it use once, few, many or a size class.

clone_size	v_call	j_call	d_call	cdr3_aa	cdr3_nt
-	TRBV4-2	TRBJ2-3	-	CASSPNPQAGDTQYF	TGTGCCAGCAGCCCCAATCCCCAGGCGGGAGATACGCAGTATTTT
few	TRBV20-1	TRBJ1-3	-	CSAGDGGPGNTIYF	TGCAGTGCTGGGGATGGGGGGCCTGGAAACACCATATATTTT
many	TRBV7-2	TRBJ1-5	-	CASSPPGTALPQHF	TGTGCCAGCAGCCCCCCCGGGACTGCCCTGCCCCAGCATTTT
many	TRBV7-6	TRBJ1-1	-	CASSPPTRSTEAFF	TGTGCCAGCAGCCCCCCGACCCGGAGCACTGAAGCTTTCTTT
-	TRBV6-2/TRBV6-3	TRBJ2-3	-	CASTSAGFTDTQYF	TGTGCCAGCACCTCAGCGGGCTTCACAGATACGCAGTATTTT
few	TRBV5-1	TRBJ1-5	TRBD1	CARQSGQGSLGNQPQHF	TGCGCCAGACAATCGGGACAGGGGAGTTTGGGCAATCAGCCCCAGCATTTT
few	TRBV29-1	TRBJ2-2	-	CSVAGNTGELFF	TGCAGCGTAGCAGGGAACACCGGGGAGCTGTTTTTT
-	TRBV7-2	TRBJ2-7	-	CASSLGGQLSSYEQYF	TGTGCCAGCAGCTTAGGAGGACAGTTAAGCTCCTACGAGCAGTACTTC
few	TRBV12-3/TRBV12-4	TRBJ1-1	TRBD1	CASRRDSLNTEAFF	TGTGCCAGCAGGCGGGACAGCTTGAACACTGAAGCTTTCTTT
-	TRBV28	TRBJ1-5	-	CASSLMTANQPQHF	TGTGCCAGCAGTTTAATGACAGCAAATCAGCCCCAGCATTTT
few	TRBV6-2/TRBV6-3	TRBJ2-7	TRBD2	CASSYLLGTTLFYEQYF	TGTGCCAGCAGTTACCTCCTCGGGACTACCTTATTCTACGAGCAGTACTTC
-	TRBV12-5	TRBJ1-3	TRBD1	CASGLPLGTGDRSGNTIYF	TGTGCTAGTGGTCTCCCCCTAGGGACAGGAGACCGCTCTGGAAACACCATATATTTT
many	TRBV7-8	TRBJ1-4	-	CASSLGTDNEKLFF	TGTGCCAGCAGCTTAGGGACGGATAATGAAAAACTGTTTTTT
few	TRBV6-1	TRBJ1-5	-	CASSEASFGQPQHF	TGTGCCAGCAGTGAAGCTTCTTTTGGGCAGCCCCAGCATTTT
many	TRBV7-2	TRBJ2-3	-	CASSLVSRARTDTQYF	TGTGCCAGCAGCTTAGTTTCTAGGGCGCGCACAGATACGCAGTATTTT
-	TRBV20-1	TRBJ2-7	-	CSASGNAYEQYF	TGCAGTGCTAGTGGCAACGCCTACGAGCAGTACTTC
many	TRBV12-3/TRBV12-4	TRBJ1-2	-	CASSLLTNYGYTF	TGTGCCAGCAGTTTATTAACTAACTATGGCTACACCTTC
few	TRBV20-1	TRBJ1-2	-	CTLPGGDGYTF	TGCACCCTCCCCGGGGGCGACGGCTACACCTTC
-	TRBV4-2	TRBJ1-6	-	CASSQAVVSPLHF	TGTGCCAGCAGCCAGGCCGTTGTTTCACCCCTCCACTTT
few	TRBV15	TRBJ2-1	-	CATSTWGDFPNHEQFF	TGTGCCACCAGCACCTGGGGGGACTTTCCGAACCATGAGCAGTTCTTC
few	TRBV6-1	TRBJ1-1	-	CASSEAGSALGTEAFF	TGTGCCAGCAGTGAAGCAGGGTCGGCTTTGGGCACTGAAGCTTTCTTT
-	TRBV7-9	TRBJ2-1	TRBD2	CASVGKRGDNEQFF	TGTGCCAGCGTTGGGAAGCGGGGCGACAATGAGCAGTTCTTC
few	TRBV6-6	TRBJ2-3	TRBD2	CASSYPSSGGHTDTQYF	TGTGCCAGCAGTTACCCATCTAGCGGGGGGCACACAGATACGCAGTATTTT